This record concerns one T cell receptor (beta chain) sequence. Its antigen remains unknown. A multiplex PCR was run with 60 Vbeta primers and 13 Jbeta primers. Sequencing was performed with immunoSEQ multiplex PCR; in TCRdb, only in-frame clones are kept and a portion is missing. Here the sample spans under 250,000 clones, around 80% being singletons. The V and J ends lost 6 bases and 1 base respectively, with 16 bases between them. This CDR3 contains 16 residues. Germline V gene lookup returns CDR1 SNHLY and CDR2 FYNNEI. The data stem from a study of cytomegalovirus exposure and HLA in healthy donors. The study's findings and limits: Serostatus for CMV was the only available immune exposure information. Among TCR beta chains, those listed as cytomegalovirus-associated numbered about 160.

Nominal health characterized the donors when sampled, though unrecorded immune exposures were likely. This TCR came from a boy between 2 and 15 years old in good health and CMV-seronegative. The chain joins TRBV2 to TRBJ2-1; weak D call: TRBD2 (6 bases). The specimen sequenced was PBMCs. The CDR3 region has the DNA TGTGCCAGCAGCCCGGGGCGGGGAAGGTCCTACAATGAGCAGTTCTTC. The encoded protein is CASSPGRGRSYNEQFF.